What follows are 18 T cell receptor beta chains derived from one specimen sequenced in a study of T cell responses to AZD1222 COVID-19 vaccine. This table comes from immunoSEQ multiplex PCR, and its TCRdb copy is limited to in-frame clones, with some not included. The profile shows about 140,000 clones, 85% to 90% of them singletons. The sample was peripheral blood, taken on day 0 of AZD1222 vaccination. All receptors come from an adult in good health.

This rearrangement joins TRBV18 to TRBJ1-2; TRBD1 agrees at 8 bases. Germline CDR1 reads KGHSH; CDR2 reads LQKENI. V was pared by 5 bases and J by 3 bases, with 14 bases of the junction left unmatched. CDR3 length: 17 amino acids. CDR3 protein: CASSFQSPGQGDYGYTF. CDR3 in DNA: TGTGCCAGCTCATTTCAGTCGCCAGGACAGGGAGACTATGGCTACACCTTC.

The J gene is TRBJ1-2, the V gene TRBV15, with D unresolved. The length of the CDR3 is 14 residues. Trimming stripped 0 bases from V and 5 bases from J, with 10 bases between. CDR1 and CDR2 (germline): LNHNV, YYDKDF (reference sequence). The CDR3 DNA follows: TGTGCCACCAGCAGAGAGGGATTCGATTATGGCTACACCTTC. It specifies CATSREGFDYGYTF.

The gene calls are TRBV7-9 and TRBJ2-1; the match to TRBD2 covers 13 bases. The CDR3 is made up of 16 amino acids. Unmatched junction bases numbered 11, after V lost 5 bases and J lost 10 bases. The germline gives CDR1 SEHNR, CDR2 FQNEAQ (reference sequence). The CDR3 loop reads CASSPLGLAGDEEQFF. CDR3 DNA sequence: TGTGCCAGCAGCCCACTAGGACTAGCGGGAGACGAGGAGCAGTTCTTC.

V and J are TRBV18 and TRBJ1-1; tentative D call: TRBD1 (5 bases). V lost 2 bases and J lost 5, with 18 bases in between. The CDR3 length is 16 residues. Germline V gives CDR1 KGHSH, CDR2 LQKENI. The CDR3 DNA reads TGTGCCAGCTCACCAAGATTTGGCAGGGATGTGACTGAAGCTTTCTTT. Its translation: CASSPRFGRDVTEAFF.

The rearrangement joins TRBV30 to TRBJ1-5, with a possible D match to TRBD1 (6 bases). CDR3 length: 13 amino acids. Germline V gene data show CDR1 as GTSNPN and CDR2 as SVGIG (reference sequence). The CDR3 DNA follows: TGTGCAGCTACAGGGAGAGGGGATCAGCCCCAGCATTTT. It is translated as CAATGRGDQPQHF.

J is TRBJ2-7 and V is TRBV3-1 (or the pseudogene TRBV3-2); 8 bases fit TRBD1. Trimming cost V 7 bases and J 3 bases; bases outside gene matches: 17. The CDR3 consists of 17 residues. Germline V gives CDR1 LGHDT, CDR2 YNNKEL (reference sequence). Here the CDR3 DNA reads TGTGCCAGCACCCGAACCTGGGGGACAGGTTCTCGCTACGAGCAGTACTTC. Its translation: CASTRTWGTGSRYEQYF.

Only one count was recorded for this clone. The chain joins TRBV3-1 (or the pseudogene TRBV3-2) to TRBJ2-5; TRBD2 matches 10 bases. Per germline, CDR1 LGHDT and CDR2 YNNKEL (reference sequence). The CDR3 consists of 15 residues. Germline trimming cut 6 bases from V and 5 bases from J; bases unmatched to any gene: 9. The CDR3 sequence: CASRQGSGRGETQYF. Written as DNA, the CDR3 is TGTGCCAGCAGGCAGGGAAGCGGGAGGGGGGAGACCCAGTACTTC.

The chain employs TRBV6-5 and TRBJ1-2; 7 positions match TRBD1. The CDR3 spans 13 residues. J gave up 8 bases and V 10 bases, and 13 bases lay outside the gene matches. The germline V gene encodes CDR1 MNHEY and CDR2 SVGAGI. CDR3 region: CAISTSQGLGYTF. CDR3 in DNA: TGTGCCATCTCCACCTCACAGGGGTTGGGCTACACCTTC.

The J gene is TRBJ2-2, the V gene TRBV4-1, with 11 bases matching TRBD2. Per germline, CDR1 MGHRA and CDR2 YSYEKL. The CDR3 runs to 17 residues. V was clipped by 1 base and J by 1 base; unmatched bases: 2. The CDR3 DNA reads TGCGCCAGCAGCCAAGTAGGGACTAGCGGGAACACCGGGGAGCTGTTTTTT. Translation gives CASSQVGTSGNTGELFF.

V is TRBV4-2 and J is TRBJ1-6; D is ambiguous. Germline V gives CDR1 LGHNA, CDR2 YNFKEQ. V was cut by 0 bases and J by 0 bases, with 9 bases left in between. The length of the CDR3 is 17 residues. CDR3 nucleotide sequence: TGTGCCAGCAGCCAAGAGACACTAAGCTCCTATAATTCACCCCTCCACTTT. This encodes CASSQETLSSYNSPLHF.

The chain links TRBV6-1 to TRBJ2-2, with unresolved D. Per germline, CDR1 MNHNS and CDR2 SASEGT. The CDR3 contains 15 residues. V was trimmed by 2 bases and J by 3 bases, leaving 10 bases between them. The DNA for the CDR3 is TGTGCCAGCAGTGAACAAACCTATTACACCGGGGAGCTGTTTTTT. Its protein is CASSEQTYYTGELFF.

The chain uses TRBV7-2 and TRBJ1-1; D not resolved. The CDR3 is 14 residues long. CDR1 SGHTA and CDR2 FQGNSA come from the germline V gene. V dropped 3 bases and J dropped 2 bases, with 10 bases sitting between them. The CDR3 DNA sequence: TGTGCCAGCAGCTTCCACAGTCATAACACTGAAGCTTTCTTT. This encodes CASSFHSHNTEAFF. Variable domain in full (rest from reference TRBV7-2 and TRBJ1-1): GAGVSQSPSNKVTEKGKDVELRCDPISGHTALYWYRQSLGQGLEFLIYFQGNSAPDKSGLPSDRFSAERTGGSVSTLTIQRTQQEDSAVYLCASSFHSHNTEAFFGQGTRLTVV.

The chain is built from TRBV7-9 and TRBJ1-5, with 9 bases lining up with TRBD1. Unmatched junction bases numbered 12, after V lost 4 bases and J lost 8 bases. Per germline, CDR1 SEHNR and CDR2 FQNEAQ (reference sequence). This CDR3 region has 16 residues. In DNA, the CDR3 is TGTGCCAGCAGCTCACCGGGACAGGGTGTCAAGGAGCCCCAGCATTTT. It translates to CASSSPGQGVKEPQHF.

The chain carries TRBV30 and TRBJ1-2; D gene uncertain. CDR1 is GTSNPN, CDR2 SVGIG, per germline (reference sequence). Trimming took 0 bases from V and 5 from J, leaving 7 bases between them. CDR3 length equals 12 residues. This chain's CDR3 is CAWSVFGYGYTF. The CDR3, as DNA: TGTGCCTGGAGTGTGTTCGGTTATGGCTACACCTTC.

This CDR3 is CASSWTGESNDEQFF. The CDR3 DNA sequence: TGTGCCAGCAGCTGGACGGGAGAAAGTAACGATGAGCAGTTCTTC. The V and J genes are TRBV11-3 and TRBJ2-1; perhaps TRBD2 as D (6 bases). Per the germline V gene, CDR1 is SGHNT and CDR2 is YENEEA. The CDR3 is 15 amino acids. V was cut by 4 bases and J by 8 bases, with 18 bases left in between.

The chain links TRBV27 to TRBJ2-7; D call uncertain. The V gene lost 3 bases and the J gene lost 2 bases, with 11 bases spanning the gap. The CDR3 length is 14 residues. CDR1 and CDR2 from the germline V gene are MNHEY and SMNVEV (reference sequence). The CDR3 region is CASSFGGSTYEQYF. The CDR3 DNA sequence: TGTGCCAGCAGTTTTGGCGGAAGTACCTACGAGCAGTACTTC.

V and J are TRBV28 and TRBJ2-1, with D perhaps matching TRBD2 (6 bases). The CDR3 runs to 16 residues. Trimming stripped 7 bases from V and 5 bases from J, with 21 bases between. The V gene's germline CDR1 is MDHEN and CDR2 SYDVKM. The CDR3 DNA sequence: TGTGCCAGCAACCTTCGGACGGGAGCGGGTCACAATGAGCAGTTCTTC. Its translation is CASNLRTGAGHNEQFF. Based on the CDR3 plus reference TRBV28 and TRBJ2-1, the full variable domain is DVKVTQSSRYLVKRTGEKVFLECVQDMDHENMFWYRQDPGLGLRLIYFSYDVKMKEKGDIPEGYSVSREKKERFSLILESASTNQTSMYLCASNLRTGAGHNEQFFGPGTRLTVL.

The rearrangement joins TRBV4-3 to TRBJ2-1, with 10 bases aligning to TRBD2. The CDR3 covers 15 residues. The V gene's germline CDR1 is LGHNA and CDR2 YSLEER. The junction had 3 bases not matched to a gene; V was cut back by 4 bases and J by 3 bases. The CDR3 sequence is CASSRGTSDYNEQFF. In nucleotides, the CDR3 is TGCGCCAGCAGCCGAGGGACTAGCGACTACAATGAGCAGTTCTTC.